The count of the clone carrying this TCR beta chain is one. There are 17 residues in the CDR3. Germline trimming cut 3 bases from V and 0 bases from J; bases unmatched to any gene: 6. Germline CDR1 LGHDT, CDR2 YNNKEL (reference sequence). The source of the sample is a study of blood T cell repertoires in COVID-19. TCRdb keeps only in-frame clones here, not all; method: immunoSEQ multiplex PCR. The sample has hundreds of thousands of clones; 75% to 90% are singletons. This receptor was identified in a woman aged 55-75 years with active or convalescent COVID-19. Input material: peripheral blood. The rearrangement uses TRBV3-1 (or the pseudogene TRBV3-2) and TRBJ2-1; 9 bases match TRBD2. The CDR3, as DNA: TGTGCCAGCAGCCATCTGAGCGGGGGGCGCTCCTACAATGAGCAGTTCTTC. The encoded protein is CASSHLSGGRSYNEQFF.